This T cell receptor beta chain was retrieved from a study of blood T cells in healthy people across ages. Study background: About one barcoded beta molecule per two T cells was captured by template switching.

The study, taken as a whole, reports: Changes in expanded clonotypes were possibly confounded, as the CMV status of donors was unknown.

There are 14 residues in the CDR3. In germline, CDR1 is SGHRS, CDR2 YFSETQ. V was pared by 3 bases and J by 7 bases, with 5 bases of the junction left unmatched. It was with a sample-barcoded 5' primer and a J-beta primer mix that a second PCR of roughly 7 to 12 cycles was run. Sequencing of every sample gave 3 million or more CDR3-containing paired-end reads. In TCRdb, the 5' RACE reads were re-called with MiXCR into one record per CDR3 protein. The sample holds hundreds of thousands of distinct CDR3 sequences, about 62% seen once. This clonotype was found a few times. Its antigen is not identified. The TCR originated in a man aged 25 to 40 in good health. J is TRBJ1-2 and V is TRBV5-1; TRBD1 agrees at 11 bases. The sample comprised blood. CDR3 region: CASSWGTGGSGYTF. CDR3 nucleotides: TGCGCCAGCAGCTGGGGGACAGGGGGAAGTGGCTACACCTTC.